This T cell receptor beta chain stems from a study of blood T cell repertoires in COVID-19. The CDR3 is 15 amino acids. J lost 5 bases, V lost 5 bases, and 12 bases had no gene match. CDR1 LNHDA and CDR2 SQIVND come from the germline V gene (reference sequence). The method was immunoSEQ multiplex PCR; TCRdb's version includes in-frame clones alone and lacks a portion of them. The top ten clones hold around 5% of a sample with 200,000 to 300,000 clones, around 86% of them seen once. V and J are TRBV19 and TRBJ2-7; 7 nucleotides line up with TRBD1. This TCR was sampled from a woman aged 60-70 years with COVID-19, enrolled during active disease. Specimen: peripheral blood. The CDR3 DNA reads as TGTGCCAGTAGTGCCGTACGACAGGGTAGAAACGAGCAGTACTTC. Protein sequence: CASSAVRQGRNEQYF.